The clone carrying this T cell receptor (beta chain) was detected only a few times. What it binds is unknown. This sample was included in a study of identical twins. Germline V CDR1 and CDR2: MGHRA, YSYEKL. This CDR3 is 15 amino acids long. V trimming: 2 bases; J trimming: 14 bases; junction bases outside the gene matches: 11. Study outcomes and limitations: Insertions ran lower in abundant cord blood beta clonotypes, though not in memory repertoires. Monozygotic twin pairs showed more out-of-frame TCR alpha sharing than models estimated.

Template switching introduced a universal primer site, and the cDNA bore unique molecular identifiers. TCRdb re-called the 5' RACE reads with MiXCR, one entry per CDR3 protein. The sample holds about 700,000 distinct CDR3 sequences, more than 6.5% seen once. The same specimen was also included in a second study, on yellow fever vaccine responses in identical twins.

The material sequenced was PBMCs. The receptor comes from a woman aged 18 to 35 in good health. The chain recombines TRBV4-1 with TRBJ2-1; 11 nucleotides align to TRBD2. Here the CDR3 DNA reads TGCGCCAGCAGCCAAATTACTGGGCTAGCGGGGGGAGAGTTCTTC. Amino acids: CASSQITGLAGGEFF.